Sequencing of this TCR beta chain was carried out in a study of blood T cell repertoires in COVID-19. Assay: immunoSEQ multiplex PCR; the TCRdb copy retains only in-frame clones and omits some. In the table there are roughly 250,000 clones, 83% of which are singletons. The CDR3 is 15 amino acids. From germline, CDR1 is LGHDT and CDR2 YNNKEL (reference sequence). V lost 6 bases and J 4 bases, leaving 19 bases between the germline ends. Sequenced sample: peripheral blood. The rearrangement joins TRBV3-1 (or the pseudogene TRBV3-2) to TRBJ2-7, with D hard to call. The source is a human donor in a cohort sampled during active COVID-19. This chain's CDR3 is CASSPGRQNHYEQYF. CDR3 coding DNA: TGTGCCAGCAGTCCAGGTCGTCAAAACCATTACGAGCAGTACTTC.